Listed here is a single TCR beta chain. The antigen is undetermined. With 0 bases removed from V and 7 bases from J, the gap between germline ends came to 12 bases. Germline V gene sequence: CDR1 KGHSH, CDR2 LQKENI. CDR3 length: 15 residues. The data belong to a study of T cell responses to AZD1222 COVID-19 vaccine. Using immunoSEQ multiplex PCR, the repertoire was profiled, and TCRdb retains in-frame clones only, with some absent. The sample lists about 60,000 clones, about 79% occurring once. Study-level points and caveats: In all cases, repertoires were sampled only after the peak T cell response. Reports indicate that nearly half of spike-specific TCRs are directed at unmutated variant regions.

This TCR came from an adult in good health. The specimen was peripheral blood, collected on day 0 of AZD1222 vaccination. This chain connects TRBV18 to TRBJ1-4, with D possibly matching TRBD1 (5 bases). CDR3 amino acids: CASSPPSGVGEKLFF. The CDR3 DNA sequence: TGTGCCAGCTCACCACCATCGGGGGTGGGTGAAAAACTGTTTTTT.